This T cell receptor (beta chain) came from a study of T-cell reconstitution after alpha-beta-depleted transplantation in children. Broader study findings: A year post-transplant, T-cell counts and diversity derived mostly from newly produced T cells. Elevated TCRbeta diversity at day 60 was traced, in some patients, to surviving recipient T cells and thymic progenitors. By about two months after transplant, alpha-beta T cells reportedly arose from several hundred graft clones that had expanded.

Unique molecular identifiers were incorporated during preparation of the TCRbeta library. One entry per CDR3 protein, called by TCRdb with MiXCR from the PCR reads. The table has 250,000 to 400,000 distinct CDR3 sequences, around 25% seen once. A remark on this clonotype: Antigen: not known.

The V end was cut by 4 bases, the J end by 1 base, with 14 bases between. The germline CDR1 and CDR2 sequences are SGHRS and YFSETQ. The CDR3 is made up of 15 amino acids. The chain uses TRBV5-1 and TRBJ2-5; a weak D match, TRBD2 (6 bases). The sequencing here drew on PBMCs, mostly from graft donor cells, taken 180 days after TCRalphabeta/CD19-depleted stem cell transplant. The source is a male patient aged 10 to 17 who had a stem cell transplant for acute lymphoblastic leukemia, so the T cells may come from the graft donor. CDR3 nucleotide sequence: TGCGCCAGCAGCCTACTGACGGGGGTCCAAGAGACCCAGTACTTC. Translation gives CASSLLTGVQETQYF.